This TCR beta chain is from a study of lymphopenia after photon versus proton radiotherapy. To note about this clone: Its target is unknown.

Sequencing used immunoSEQ multiplex PCR; TCRdb keeps in-frame clones, though not all of them. This table has around 59,000 clones, about four fifths appearing once. Germline assignment: CDR1 SGHTA and CDR2 FQGNSA. The CDR3 contains 16 residues. V was clipped by 6 bases and J by 5 bases; unmatched bases: 10. Study results and limitations: In patients who died, overall survival fell as post-nadir TCR diversity dropped more. Relative stability marked proton patients; photon patients lost diversity and naive cells. After the lymphocyte nadir, photon-treated repertoires showed oligoclonal expansion, especially of CD8+ Temra cells. Authors raise, but do not show, better survival with proton therapy.

The sample consisted of peripheral blood, taken from a patient treated with proton-based radiotherapy. V and J are TRBV7-2 and TRBJ2-1, with TRBD1 identical over 10 bases. The sequence derives from a man in his sixties with pancreatic cancer. The DNA for the CDR3 is TGTGCCAGCAGAATAGGACAGGGGGGAGGTAACAATGAGCAGTTCTTC. This codes for CASRIGQGGGNNEQFF.